The 23 T cell receptor beta chains below were found in one sample sequenced in a study of blood T cells in healthy people across ages. Then a second PCR, running roughly 7 to 11 cycles, was carried out with a sample-barcoded 5' primer and a J-beta primer mix. TCRdb re-derived calls from the 5' RACE reads in MiXCR, one entry per CDR3 protein. The sample yields roughly 1,500,000 distinct CDR3 sequences, 42% seen once. What was sequenced was blood. These receptors originate from a woman aged 18-29 years in good health.

Points on this clonotype: This sequence may be a read error, since a much larger clone differs from it by one base. The chain joins TRBV5-1 to TRBJ2-5; tentative D call: TRBD2 (6 bases). Per the germline V gene, CDR1 is SGHRS and CDR2 is YFSETQ. Trimming removed 2 bases from V and 11 bases from J, with 19 bases in between. The CDR3 runs 14 residues. The CDR3 region has the DNA TGCGCCAGCAGCTTCGGCGGGGTCTCCAATGAGCAGTACTTC. It is translated as CASSFGGVSNEQYF.

The chain links TRBV9 to TRBJ2-5; D gene unclear. Germline lookup yields CDR1 SGDLS and CDR2 YYNGEE. V lost 3 bases and J lost 5, with 14 bases in between. This CDR3 spans 14 amino acids. CDR3 coding DNA: TGTGCCAGCAGCGACCCGATTGGTGGGGAGACCCAGTACTTC. This codes for CASSDPIGGETQYF.

CDR3 in amino acids: CASNINYNEQFF. The CDR3 coding sequence is TGTGCCAGCAACATAAATTACAATGAGCAGTTCTTC. The V and J genes are TRBV2 and TRBJ2-1, with D unclear. Germline lookup yields CDR1 SNHLY and CDR2 FYNNEI. V was pared by 7 bases and J by 4 bases, with 8 bases between. There are 12 residues in the CDR3.

The V and J genes are TRBV7-9 and TRBJ2-7; D possibly corresponds to TRBD1 (6 bases). Germline V gene data show CDR1 as SEHNR and CDR2 as FQNEAQ (reference sequence). V lost 5 bases and J lost 4, with 15 bases in between. The CDR3 has 14 residues. The CDR3 sequence: CASSLWTARYEQYF. The CDR3 DNA reads TGTGCCAGCAGCCTATGGACAGCGAGATACGAGCAGTACTTC.

Only a few counts were recorded for this clonotype. The chain employs TRBV28 and TRBJ2-7; the D is unclear. The V end lost 5 bases, the J end lost 6 bases, and 17 bases lay between the germline ends. This CDR3 has 14 amino acids. CDR1 and CDR2 (germline): MDHEN, SYDVKM. CDR3 in amino acids: CASSLQDPIGEQYF. The CDR3 nucleotides are TGTGCCAGCAGTCTCCAGGACCCGATCGGCGAGCAGTACTTC.

This clonotype has just a few counts. The V call is TRBV18, the J call TRBJ1-6; possibly TRBD1 for D (5 bases). Germline lookup yields CDR1 KGHSH and CDR2 LQKENI. The CDR3 loop spans 14 amino acids. Trimming shortened V by 6 bases and J by 6 bases, and 12 bases separated the two germline ends. The CDR3 bases are TGTGCCAGCTCGACCGGGACGGCTAATTCACCCCTCCACTTT. Amino acid sequence: CASSTGTANSPLHF.

This chain connects TRBV6-1 to TRBJ2-1; unclear D gene. The DNA end favors TRBJ2-7, so the J call may be wrong. Germline loops: CDR1 MNHNS, CDR2 SASEGT. The CDR3 contains 15 residues. Here the CDR3 DNA reads TGTGCCAGCAGTGTAGCACCTAACTCCTACAATGAGCAGTACTTC. Its protein is CASSVAPNSYNEQYF.

The chain is built from TRBV18 and TRBJ2-1; D ambiguous. Trimming removed 2 bases at V and 7 bases at J, with 12 bases between. The germline gives CDR1 KGHSH, CDR2 LQKENI. The CDR3 has 14 amino acids. CDR3 amino acids: CASSPRTGENEQFF. Here the CDR3 DNA reads TGTGCCAGCTCACCAAGAACGGGCGAGAATGAGCAGTTCTTC.

In this sample, this clonotype turned up a few times. DNA of the CDR3: TGTGCCATCAATGACCGGGACAGGGTCTACGAGCAGTACTTC. It translates to CAINDRDRVYEQYF. This chain joins TRBV10-3 and TRBJ2-7; 9 bases are shared with TRBD1. The junction had 7 bases not matched to a gene; V was cut back by 7 bases and J by 3 bases. CDR1 is ENHRY and CDR2 is SYGVKD in the germline V gene. The CDR3 covers 14 residues.

This chain joins TRBV4-1 and TRBJ1-5; the D is unclear. Trimming stripped 3 bases from V and 4 bases from J, with 4 bases between. The CDR3 contains 12 residues. The germline V gene encodes CDR1 MGHRA and CDR2 YSYEKL. In DNA form, the CDR3 reads TGCGCCAGCAGCCATATAAATCAGCCCCAGCATTTT. It encodes CASSHINQPQHF.

Comment on this clonotype: A read error is possible here, since a much larger clone lies one base away. The V and J genes are TRBV28 and TRBJ2-1; no clear D. CDR1 MDHEN and CDR2 SYDVKM come from the germline V gene. CDR3 length equals 14 residues. CDR3 DNA sequence: TGTGCCAGCAGCCCACTCAGCTCCTACAATAAGCAGTTCTTC. Its translation: CASSPLSSYNKQFF.

The J gene is TRBJ1-4, the V gene TRBV12-3 or TRBV12-4; 7 positions match TRBD1. V lost 3 bases to trimming and J lost 8 bases; unmatched junction nucleotides: 12. The CDR3 runs to 16 residues. The CDR3 loop reads CASSFRDRDGWEKLFF. In DNA form, the CDR3 reads TGTGCCAGCAGTTTCCGAGACAGGGACGGATGGGAAAAACTGTTTTTT.

Many counts were recorded for this clonotype. This chain uses TRBV18 with TRBJ2-7; D might be TRBD1 (6 bases). V gave up 8 bases and J gave up 0 bases, with 11 bases separating them. The CDR3 is 13 residues long. In germline, CDR1 is KGHSH, CDR2 LQKENI. The CDR3 sequence is CASSPGASYEQYF. The CDR3 DNA is TGTGCCAGCAGTCCAGGGGCCTCCTACGAGCAGTACTTC.

This clonotype was found a few times. The chain combines TRBV7-9 with TRBJ1-6, with no clear D. The CDR3 consists of 12 residues. In germline, CDR1 is SEHNR, CDR2 FQNEAQ (reference sequence). The V and J ends lost 1 base and 9 bases respectively, with 4 bases between them. DNA of the CDR3: TGTGCCAGCAGCTTAGGGGTTTCACCCCTCCACTTT. Amino acids: CASSLGVSPLHF.

Only a few counts were recorded for this clonotype. This chain links TRBV20-1 with TRBJ2-7; D gene uncertain. Trimming removed 4 bases from V and 2 bases from J, with 18 bases in between. Germline-derived CDR1 and CDR2 are DFQATT and SNEGSKA (reference sequence). The CDR3 length is 15 residues. The chain's CDR3 is CSATDTIYSPYEQYF. Here the CDR3 DNA reads TGCAGTGCTACCGACACAATCTATTCCCCCTACGAGCAGTACTTC.

This clonotype was counted only a few times. For the CDR3, the DNA is TGTGCCAGCAGTTCCCCGACCGGACCTGGCTACGAGCAGTACTTC. It encodes CASSSPTGPGYEQYF. The genes are TRBV6-6 and TRBJ2-7; D unresolved. Germline V gives CDR1 MNHNY, CDR2 SVGAGI (reference sequence). V lost 4 bases and J 3 bases, leaving 16 bases between the germline ends. CDR3 size: 15 residues.

This chain's CDR3 is CASSLEGRGPDTQYF. CDR3 sequence (DNA): TGCGCCAGCAGCTTGGAAGGCAGGGGGCCAGATACGCAGTATTTT. The chain employs TRBV5-1 and TRBJ2-3; 8 bases map to TRBD1. V shed 0 bases, J shed 4 bases, and the junction held 4 bases outside the gene matches. The CDR3 runs 15 residues. The V gene's germline CDR1 is SGHRS and CDR2 YFSETQ.

This chain connects TRBV10-2 to TRBJ1-1; D is possibly TRBD1 (5 bases). Deletions cut 7 bases from V and 2 bases from J, with 8 bases between. CDR1 is WSHSY, CDR2 SAAADI, per germline. This CDR3 contains 12 residues. The CDR3 loop reads CASTTANTEAFF. In nucleotides, the CDR3 is TGCGCCAGCACGACAGCAAACACTGAAGCTTTCTTT.

The J gene is TRBJ1-1, the V gene TRBV27; D ambiguous. The length of the CDR3 is 14 residues. Germline loops: CDR1 MNHEY, CDR2 SMNVEV (reference sequence). Trimming shortened V by 3 bases and J by 3 bases, and 11 bases separated the two germline ends. The CDR3 loop is CASSLREKDTEAFF. The DNA for the CDR3 is TGTGCCAGCAGTTTGAGGGAAAAGGACACTGAAGCTTTCTTT.

V usage is TRBV12-3 or TRBV12-4 and J usage is TRBJ2-7; 7 bases align to TRBD2. The length of the CDR3 is 15 residues. The J segment lost 4 bases and the V segment lost 3 bases, leaving 9 bases of the junction unmatched. The CDR3 here is CASSFGGLSGYEQYF. The CDR3 coding sequence is TGTGCCAGCAGTTTCGGGGGACTAAGTGGTTACGAGCAGTACTTC.

The chain couples TRBV6-1 to TRBJ1-2; a weak D match, TRBD1 (6 bases). The CDR3 consists of 13 residues. CDR1 and CDR2 from the germline V gene are MNHNS and SASEGT. Between the trimmed V and J ends, which lost 3 bases and 7 bases, there was a span of 12 bases. The CDR3 DNA is TGTGCCAGCAGTGATCCGGCAGGGGTTGGCTACACCTTC. Amino acid sequence: CASSDPAGVGYTF.

This clonotype was seen many times. The chain is built from TRBV20-1 and TRBJ2-5; D might be TRBD1 (6 bases). CDR1 and CDR2 from the germline V gene are DFQATT and SNEGSKA (reference sequence). The CDR3 sequence is 17 residues long. V shed 0 bases and J shed 5 bases, with 22 bases lying between them. Written as DNA, the CDR3 is TGCAGTGCTAGAGATCCGATGCAGGGGACCCGACTTGAGACCCAGTACTTC. Translating it yields CSARDPMQGTRLETQYF.

The chain combines TRBV20-1 with TRBJ2-2; 12 bases fit TRBD1. Germline CDR1 reads DFQATT; CDR2 reads SNEGSKA (reference sequence). The V gene end was trimmed by 0 bases and the J gene end by 4 bases; junction bases not matched to a gene: 6. The length of the CDR3 is 17 residues. The CDR3: CSARDGTGGLVTGELFF. In DNA form, the CDR3 reads TGCAGTGCTAGAGATGGGACAGGGGGCTTAGTCACCGGGGAGCTGTTTTTT.